The 17 T cell receptor beta chains below all came from one sample that was sequenced in a study of radiotherapy plus CTLA-4 blockade in lung cancer. Repertoires were generated with immunoSEQ multiplex PCR, while TCRdb's copy carries only in-frame clones and drops some. This table has about 62,000 clones, roughly three quarters appearing once. The specimen was peripheral blood, collected from a patient treated with radiotherapy plus ipilimumab. Source of these receptors: a human donor with non-small cell lung cancer who had a complete response to radiotherapy plus ipilimumab.

The chain combines TRBV27 with TRBJ2-1, with TRBD1 identical over 9 bases. V gave up 3 bases and J gave up 8 bases; unmatched junction bases: 5. The CDR3 loop spans 14 amino acids. Germline loops: CDR1 MNHEY, CDR2 SMNVEV (reference sequence). CDR3 residues: CASSFRTGAYEQFF. CDR3 bases: TGTGCCAGCAGTTTCAGGACAGGGGCTTATGAGCAGTTCTTC.

The chain joins TRBV28 to TRBJ2-7, with 9 bases identical to TRBD1. The CDR3 is made up of 16 amino acids. Germline V CDR1 and CDR2: MDHEN, SYDVKM. V was clipped by 3 bases and J by 2 bases; unmatched bases: 8. CDR3 nucleotide sequence: TGTGCCAGCAGTTTTCTTGGGACAGGGACCGCCTACGAGCAGTACTTC. The encoded protein is CASSFLGTGTAYEQYF.

This clone appeared a few times. The CDR3 spells CASSLDSQSRGNTIYF. The CDR3 nucleotides are TGCGCCAGCAGCTTGGACAGTCAGTCGCGTGGAAACACCATATATTTT. The chain has TRBV5-1 and TRBJ1-3; D call uncertain. Trimming removed 0 bases from V and 3 bases from J, with 13 bases in between. Germline CDR1 and CDR2: SGHRS and YFSETQ. The CDR3 is 16 amino acids.

The V call is TRBV18, the J call TRBJ1-1; weak D call: TRBD1 (6 bases). V was pared by 3 bases and J by 1 base, with 12 bases between. The CDR3 is 15 residues long. The germline V gene has CDR1 KGHSH and CDR2 LQKENI. The CDR3 sequence: CASSPTGTPNTEAFF. Written as DNA, the CDR3 is TGTGCCAGCTCACCGACCGGGACACCGAACACTGAAGCTTTCTTT.

The chain combines TRBV9 with TRBJ2-1, with 11 bases matching TRBD2. The CDR3 totals 15 residues. Germline assignment: CDR1 SGDLS and CDR2 YYNGEE. The junction had 4 bases not matched to a gene; V was cut back by 3 bases and J by 5 bases. This chain's CDR3 is CASSAIAGGHNEQFF. In DNA form, the CDR3 reads TGTGCCAGCAGCGCCATAGCGGGGGGGCACAATGAGCAGTTCTTC.

The chain has TRBV6-6 and TRBJ1-2, with 9 bases lining up with TRBD1. Unmatched junction bases numbered 17, after V lost 7 bases and J lost 8 bases. Germline CDR1 reads MNHNY; CDR2 reads SVGAGI (reference sequence). The CDR3 sequence is 16 residues long. The CDR3: CASTITLSGQGLGYTF. The CDR3 DNA follows: TGTGCCAGCACTATAACCCTTTCGGGACAGGGTCTCGGCTACACCTTC.

The chain carries TRBV28 and TRBJ2-5; D is possibly TRBD2 (6 bases). V lost 7 bases and J lost 5, with 17 bases in between. The germline gives CDR1 MDHEN, CDR2 SYDVKM. The CDR3 has 14 amino acids. CDR3 protein: CASMRRSRGETQYF. In DNA, the CDR3 is TGTGCCAGCATGAGGAGGAGTCGGGGGGAGACCCAGTACTTC.

The chain uses TRBV21-1 and TRBJ2-7; the table's D call, TRBD1, has no DNA check behind it. TRBV21-1 is annotated as a pseudogene. The CDR3 has 15 residues. CDR3 in amino acids: CASSKYGQEYYEQYF. The CDR3 DNA is TGTGCCAGCAGCAAATACGGACAGGAATACTACGAGCAGTACTTC.

The chain employs TRBV30 and TRBJ2-3, with unresolved D. This CDR3 spans 14 amino acids. V lost 2 bases to trimming and J lost 1 base, with 10 bases between them. CDR1 GTSNPN and CDR2 SVGIG come from the germline V gene (reference sequence). In DNA, the CDR3 is TGTGCCTGGAGTCCAAAGCAGGGCACAGATACGCAGTATTTT. The encoded protein is CAWSPKQGTDTQYF.

V usage is TRBV13 and J usage is TRBJ2-2; D is unresolved. Trimming removed 5 bases from V and 3 bases from J, with 7 bases in between. The CDR3 runs 13 residues. Looked up from germline, CDR1 is PRHDT and CDR2 is FYEKMQ (reference sequence). CDR3 coding DNA: TGTGCCAGCAGCCTCCAGTACACCGGGGAGCTGTTTTTT. Residues: CASSLQYTGELFF.

This clone occurred once. V is TRBV19 and J is TRBJ1-5; TRBD1 is a possible D gene (6 bases). V was cut by 0 bases and J by 4 bases, with 19 bases left in between. The CDR3 spans 18 residues. Germline CDR1 LNHDA, CDR2 SQIVND (reference sequence). Written as DNA, the CDR3 is TGTGCCAGTAGTATAGAGCTGACCCTCAAAGGGGGTAATCAGCCCCAGCATTTT. Its translation is CASSIELTLKGGNQPQHF.

This chain links TRBV7-9 with TRBJ2-6; D unclear. In germline, CDR1 is SEHNR, CDR2 FQNEAQ (reference sequence). This CDR3 comprises 16 residues. V dropped 5 bases and J dropped 4 bases, with 15 bases sitting between them. CDR3 region: CASSQVSGWGANVLTF. The CDR3 nucleotides are TGTGCCAGCAGCCAGGTGTCAGGATGGGGGGCCAACGTCCTGACTTTC.

The rearrangement joins TRBV5-1 to TRBJ1-1; 9 bases line up with TRBD1. V dropped 2 bases and J dropped 0; count of bases not matched to a gene: 11. The germline V gene has CDR1 SGHRS and CDR2 YFSETQ. The length of the CDR3 is 18 residues. DNA for the CDR3: TGCGCCAGCAGCTTTTTCCGGGACAGGGCGTCTATGAACACTGAAGCTTTCTTT. This codes for CASSFFRDRASMNTEAFF.

The V and J genes are TRBV27 and TRBJ2-3, with a tentative D call TRBD1 (6 bases). The CDR3 has 15 amino acids. Germline loops: CDR1 MNHEY, CDR2 SMNVEV (reference sequence). Trimming left V 1 base short and J 2 bases short, with 10 bases between. CDR3: CASSLFRTVTDTQYF. In nucleotides, the CDR3 is TGTGCCAGCAGTTTATTCCGGACAGTCACAGATACGCAGTATTTT.

The chain uses TRBV9 and TRBJ1-6; D perhaps matches TRBD1 (5 bases). Germline CDR1 is SGDLS and CDR2 is YYNGEE. The germline V and J ends were trimmed by 5 bases and 5 bases, with 14 bases remaining between them. The CDR3 contains 15 residues. CDR3 bases: TGTGCCAGCAGTGCAACAGGAGGGGATAATTCACCCCTCCACTTT. Its protein product is CASSATGGDNSPLHF.

The V gene is TRBV3-1 (or the pseudogene TRBV3-2), the J gene TRBJ2-1, with no clear D. Trimming pared 8 bases from V and 7 bases from J, leaving 3 bases between. The CDR3 runs to 9 residues. The germline gives CDR1 LGHDT, CDR2 YNNKEL (reference sequence). The CDR3 sequence is CASLNEQFF. The CDR3 DNA is TGTGCCAGCCTAAATGAGCAGTTCTTC.

The chain uses TRBV19 and TRBJ2-2; TRBD2 matches 13 bases. Germline V gene data show CDR1 as LNHDA and CDR2 as SQIVND (reference sequence). The J segment lost 7 bases and the V segment lost 5 bases, leaving 7 bases of the junction unmatched. The CDR3 has 16 residues. As DNA, the CDR3 is TGTGCCAGTAGTCCCACTAGCGGGGGGGCTGTCGGGGAGCTGTTTTTT. This gives the protein CASSPTSGGAVGELFF.